The 10 T cell receptor beta chains presented below share a single source sample, sequenced in a study of cytomegalovirus exposure and HLA in healthy donors. The PCR employed 60 Vbeta primers together with 13 Jbeta primers. This table comes from immunoSEQ multiplex PCR, and its TCRdb copy is limited to in-frame clones, with some not included. The table lists tens of thousands of clones, less than 75% of them singletons. Sequencing was performed on PBMCs. Source of these receptors: a man between 25 and 39 years old in good health and CMV-seronegative.

The chain combines TRBV7-9 with TRBJ1-1; unclear D gene. The CDR3 consists of 13 residues. The germline gives CDR1 SEHNR, CDR2 FQNEAQ (reference sequence). Trimming pared 2 bases from V and 1 base from J, leaving 5 bases between. This CDR3 is CASSLSGNTEAFF. The CDR3 DNA is TGTGCCAGCAGCTTAAGCGGGAACACTGAAGCTTTCTTT.

The V call is TRBV7-6, the J call TRBJ1-1; TRBD1 is a possible D gene (6 bases). CDR1 is SGHVS and CDR2 is FNYEAQ in the germline V gene. Trimming removed 3 bases at V and 0 bases at J, with 14 bases between. The CDR3 is 16 amino acids. CDR3 DNA: TGTGCCAGCAGCTTGTTGGGACAAGGGATGAACACTGAAGCTTTCTTT. Protein sequence: CASSLLGQGMNTEAFF.

This clone was seen only a few times. The chain combines TRBV27 with TRBJ1-1; D might be TRBD1 (5 bases). V lost 5 bases, J lost 5 bases, and 15 bases lay in between. The germline V gene has CDR1 MNHEY and CDR2 SMNVEV (reference sequence). The CDR3 sequence is 14 residues long. CDR3 protein: CASSPGHGKTEAFF. Here the CDR3 DNA reads TGTGCCAGCAGTCCCGGACATGGGAAGACTGAAGCTTTCTTT.

V and J are TRBV28 and TRBJ1-5; unclear D gene. Germline V gives CDR1 MDHEN, CDR2 SYDVKM. The ends were cut back, 1 base at V and 0 bases at J, with 16 bases in the middle. The length of the CDR3 is 18 residues. CDR3 amino acids: CASSLSLGLTFSNQPQHF. For the CDR3, the DNA is TGTGCCAGCAGTTTATCCCTTGGCCTCACCTTTAGCAATCAGCCCCAGCATTTT.

The gene calls are TRBV11-2 and TRBJ2-7; D possibly corresponds to TRBD1 (7 bases). CDR1 and CDR2 from the germline V gene are SGHAT and FQNNGV. The V and J ends lost 0 bases and 2 bases respectively, with 14 bases between them. The CDR3 has 16 residues. The CDR3 reads CASSLDLQGGTYEQYF. Here the CDR3 DNA reads TGTGCCAGCAGCTTAGATCTCCAGGGGGGAACCTACGAGCAGTACTTC.

This rearrangement joins TRBV13 to TRBJ1-4; 7 positions agree with TRBD1. CDR3 length equals 15 residues. The trim removed 10 bases at V and 8 bases at J, leaving 16 bases unmatched. Germline-derived CDR1 and CDR2 are PRHDT and FYEKMQ (reference sequence). CDR3 nucleotides: TGTGCCACCTCGGCAGGGGGGCATTATGAAGAAAAACTGTTTTTT. This codes for CATSAGGHYEEKLFF.

This clone appeared a single time. This rearrangement joins TRBV4-1 to TRBJ1-4, with unresolved D. The CDR3 totals 17 residues. Germline-derived CDR1 and CDR2 are MGHRA and YSYEKL. V was clipped by 2 bases and J by 2 bases, with 15 bases between them. In DNA form, the CDR3 reads TGCGCCAGCAGCCAATTGGACGGGGTGATGACTAATGAAAAACTGTTTTTT. Translated: CASSQLDGVMTNEKLFF.

The chain joins TRBV29-1 to TRBJ1-1; perhaps TRBD1 as D (6 bases). CDR1 and CDR2 from the germline V gene are SQVTM and ANQGSEA. The CDR3 totals 15 residues. V lost 3 bases and J lost 0, with 14 bases in between. The CDR3, as DNA: TGCAGCGTTGAGGGGAGGGGGGCGGTGAACACTGAAGCTTTCTTT. Protein sequence: CSVEGRGAVNTEAFF.

J is TRBJ2-5 and V is TRBV4-1, with D unclear. This CDR3 region has 13 residues. V shed 0 bases and J shed 3 bases, with 5 bases lying between them. Per the germline V gene, CDR1 is MGHRA and CDR2 is YSYEKL. The DNA for the CDR3 is TGCGCCAGCAGCCAAGATGCGGAAGAGACCCAGTACTTC. It encodes CASSQDAEETQYF.

This clone was counted once. The genes are TRBV5-6 and TRBJ2-7; D perhaps matches TRBD1 (5 bases). Between the trimmed V and J ends, which lost 1 base and 3 bases, there was a span of 11 bases. This CDR3 is 14 amino acids long. Germline values: CDR1 SGHDT, CDR2 YYEEEE. The CDR3 region is CASSLWQDNYEQYF. The CDR3 bases are TGTGCCAGCAGCTTGTGGCAGGACAACTACGAGCAGTACTTC.